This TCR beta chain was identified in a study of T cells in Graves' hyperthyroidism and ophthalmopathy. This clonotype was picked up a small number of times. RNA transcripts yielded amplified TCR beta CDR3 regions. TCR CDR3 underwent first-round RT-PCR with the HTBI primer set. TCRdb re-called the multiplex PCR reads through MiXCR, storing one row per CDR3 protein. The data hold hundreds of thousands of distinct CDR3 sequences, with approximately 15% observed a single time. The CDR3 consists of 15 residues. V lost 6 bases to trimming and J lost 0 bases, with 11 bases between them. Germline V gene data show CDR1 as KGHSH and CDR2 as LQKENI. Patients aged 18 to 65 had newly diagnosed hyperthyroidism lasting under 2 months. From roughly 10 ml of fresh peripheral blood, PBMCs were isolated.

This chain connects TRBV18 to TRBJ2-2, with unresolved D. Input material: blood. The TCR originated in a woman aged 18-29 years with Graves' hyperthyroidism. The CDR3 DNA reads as TGTGCCAGCTCTCAGTCAGGAGCGAACACCGGGGAGCTGTTTTTT. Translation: CASSQSGANTGELFF. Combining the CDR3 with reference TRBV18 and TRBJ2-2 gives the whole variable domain NAGVMQNPRHLVRRRGQEARLRCSPMKGHSHVYWYRQLPEEGLKFMVYLQKENIIDESGMPKERFSAEFPKEGPSILRIQQVVRGDSAAYFCASSQSGANTGELFFGEGSRLTVL.